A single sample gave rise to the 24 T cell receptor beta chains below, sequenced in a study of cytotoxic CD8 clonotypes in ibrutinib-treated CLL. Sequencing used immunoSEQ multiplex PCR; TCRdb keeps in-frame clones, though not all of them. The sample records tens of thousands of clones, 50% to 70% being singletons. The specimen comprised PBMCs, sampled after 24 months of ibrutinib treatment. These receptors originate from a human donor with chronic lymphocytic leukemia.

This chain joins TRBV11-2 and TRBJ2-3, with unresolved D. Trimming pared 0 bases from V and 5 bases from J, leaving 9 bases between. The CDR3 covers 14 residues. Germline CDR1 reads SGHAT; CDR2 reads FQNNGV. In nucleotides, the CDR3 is TGTGCCAGCAGCTTAGATGACGTCGTAGATACGCAGTATTTT. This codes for CASSLDDVVDTQYF.

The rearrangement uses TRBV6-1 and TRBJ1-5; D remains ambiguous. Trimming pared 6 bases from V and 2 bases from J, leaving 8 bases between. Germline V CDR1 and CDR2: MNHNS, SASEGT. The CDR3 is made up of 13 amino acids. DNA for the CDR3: TGTGCCAGCAGAGATTTCGGCAATCAGCCCCAGCATTTT. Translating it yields CASRDFGNQPQHF.

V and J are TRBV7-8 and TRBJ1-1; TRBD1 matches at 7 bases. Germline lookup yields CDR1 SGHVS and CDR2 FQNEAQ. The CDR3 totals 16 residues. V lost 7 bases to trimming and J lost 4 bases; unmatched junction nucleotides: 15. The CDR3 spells CASKTRGRGGSTEAFF. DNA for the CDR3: TGTGCCAGCAAAACTAGGGGGCGCGGGGGGAGCACTGAAGCTTTCTTT.

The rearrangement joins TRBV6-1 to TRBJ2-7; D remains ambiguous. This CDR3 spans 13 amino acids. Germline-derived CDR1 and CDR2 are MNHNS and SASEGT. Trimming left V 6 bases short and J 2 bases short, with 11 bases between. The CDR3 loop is CASSKGWTYEQYV. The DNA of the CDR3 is TGTGCCAGCAGCAAAGGGTGGACCTACGAGCAGTACGTC.

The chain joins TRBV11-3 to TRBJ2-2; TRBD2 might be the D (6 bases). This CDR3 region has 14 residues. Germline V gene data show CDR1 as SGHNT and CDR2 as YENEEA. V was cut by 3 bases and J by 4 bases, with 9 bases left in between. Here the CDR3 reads CASSFASVTGELFF. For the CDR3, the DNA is TGTGCCAGCAGCTTTGCTAGCGTCACCGGGGAGCTGTTTTTT. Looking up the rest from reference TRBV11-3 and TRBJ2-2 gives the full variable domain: EAGVVQSPRYKIIEKKQPVAFWCNPISGHNTLYWYLQNLGQGPELLIRYENEEAVDDSQLPKDRFSAERLKGVDSTLKIQPAELGDSAVYLCASSFASVTGELFFGEGSRLTVL.

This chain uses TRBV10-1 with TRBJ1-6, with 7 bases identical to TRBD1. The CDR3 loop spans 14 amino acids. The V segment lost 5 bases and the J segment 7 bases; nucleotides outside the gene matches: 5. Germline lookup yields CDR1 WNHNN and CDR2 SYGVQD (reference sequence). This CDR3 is CASSTTGLNSPLHF. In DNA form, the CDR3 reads TGCGCCAGCAGTACGACAGGGTTGAATTCACCCCTCCACTTT.

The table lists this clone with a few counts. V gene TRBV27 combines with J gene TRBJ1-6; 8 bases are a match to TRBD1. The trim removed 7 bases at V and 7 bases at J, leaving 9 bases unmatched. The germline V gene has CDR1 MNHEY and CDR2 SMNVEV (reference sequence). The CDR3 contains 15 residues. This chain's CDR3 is CASTLTGVGNSPLHF. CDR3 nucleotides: TGTGCCAGCACCCTGACAGGGGTTGGGAATTCACCCCTCCACTTT.

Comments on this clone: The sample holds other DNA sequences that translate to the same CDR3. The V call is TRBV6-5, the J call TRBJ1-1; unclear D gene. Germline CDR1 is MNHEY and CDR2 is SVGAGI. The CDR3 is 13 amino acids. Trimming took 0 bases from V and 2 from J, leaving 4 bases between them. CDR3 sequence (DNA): TGTGCCAGCAGTTACTCACAAAACACTGAAGCTTTCTTT. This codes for CASSYSQNTEAFF.

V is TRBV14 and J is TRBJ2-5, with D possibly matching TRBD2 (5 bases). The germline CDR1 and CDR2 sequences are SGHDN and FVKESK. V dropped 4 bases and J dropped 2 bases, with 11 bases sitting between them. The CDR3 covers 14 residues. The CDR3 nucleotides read TGTGCCAGCAGCCGCTTAGGAGGACAAGAGACCCAGTACTTC. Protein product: CASSRLGGQETQYF.

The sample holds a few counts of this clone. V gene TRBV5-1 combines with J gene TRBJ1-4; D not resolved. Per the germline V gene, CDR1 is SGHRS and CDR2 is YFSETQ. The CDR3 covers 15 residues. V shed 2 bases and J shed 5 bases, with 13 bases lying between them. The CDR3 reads CASSLWSGPNEKLFF. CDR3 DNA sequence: TGCGCCAGCAGCTTATGGTCTGGGCCCAATGAAAAACTGTTTTTT.

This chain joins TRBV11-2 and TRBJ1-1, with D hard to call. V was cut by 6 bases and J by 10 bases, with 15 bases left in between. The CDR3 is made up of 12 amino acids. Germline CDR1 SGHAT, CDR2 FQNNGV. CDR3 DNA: TGTGCCAGCAGTTTCACGAACCTAGGAGCTTTCTTT. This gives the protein CASSFTNLGAFF.

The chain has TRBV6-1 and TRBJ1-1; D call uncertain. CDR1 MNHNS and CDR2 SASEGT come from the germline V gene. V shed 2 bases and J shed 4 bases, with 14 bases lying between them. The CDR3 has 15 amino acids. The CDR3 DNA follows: TGTGCCAGCAGTGAAATGTTTAGGCCCCCCACTGAAGCTTTCTTT. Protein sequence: CASSEMFRPPTEAFF.

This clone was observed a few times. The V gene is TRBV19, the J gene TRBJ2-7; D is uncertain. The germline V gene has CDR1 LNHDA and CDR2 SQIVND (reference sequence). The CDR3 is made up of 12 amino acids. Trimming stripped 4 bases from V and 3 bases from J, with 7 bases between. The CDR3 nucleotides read TGTGCCAGTAGTAGCGTCGGCTACGAGCAGTACTTC. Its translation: CASSSVGYEQYF. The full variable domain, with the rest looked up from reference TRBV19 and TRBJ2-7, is DGGITQSPKYLFRKEGQNVTLSCEQNLNHDAMYWYRQDPGQGLRLIYYSQIVNDFQKGDIAEGYSVSREKKESFPLTVTSAQKNPTAFYLCASSSVGYEQYFGPGTRLTVT.

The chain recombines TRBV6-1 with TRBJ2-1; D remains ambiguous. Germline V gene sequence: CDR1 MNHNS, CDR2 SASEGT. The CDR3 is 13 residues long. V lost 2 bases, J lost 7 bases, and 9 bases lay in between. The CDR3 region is CASSEIVWNEQFF. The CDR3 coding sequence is TGTGCCAGCAGTGAAATCGTATGGAATGAGCAGTTCTTC.

CDR3 coding DNA: TGTGCCAGCAGCTTAGGGGTTGGGGACGAGCAGTACTTC. This translates into CASSLGVGDEQYF. The chain recombines TRBV5-6 with TRBJ2-7; weak D call: TRBD1 (5 bases). V shed 2 bases and J shed 5 bases, with 11 bases lying between them. This CDR3 has 13 amino acids. From germline, CDR1 is SGHDT and CDR2 YYEEEE.

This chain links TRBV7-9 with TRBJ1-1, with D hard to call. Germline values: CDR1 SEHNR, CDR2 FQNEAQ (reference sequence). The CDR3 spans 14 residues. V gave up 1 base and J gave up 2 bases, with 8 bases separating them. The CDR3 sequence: CASSLVRVNTEAFF. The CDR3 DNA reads TGTGCCAGCAGCTTAGTTAGGGTTAACACTGAAGCTTTCTTT.

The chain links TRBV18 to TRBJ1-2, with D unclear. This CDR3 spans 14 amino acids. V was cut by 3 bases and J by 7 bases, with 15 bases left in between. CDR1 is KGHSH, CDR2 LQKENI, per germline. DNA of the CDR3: TGTGCCAGCTCACCGGAAGGGAGCAAGGGTGGCTACACCTTC. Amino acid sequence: CASSPEGSKGGYTF.

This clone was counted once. The CDR3 region has the DNA TGTGCCAGCAGCTTAGGGACGGGAGCAAATCAGCCCCAGCATTTT. Protein product: CASSLGTGANQPQHF. The chain has TRBV2 and TRBJ1-5; D possibly corresponds to TRBD1 (5 bases). The V end was cut by 6 bases, the J end by 4 bases, with 16 bases between. CDR3 length: 15 residues. Germline V gives CDR1 SNHLY, CDR2 FYNNEI. Combining the CDR3 with reference TRBV2 and TRBJ1-5 gives the whole variable domain EPEVTQTPSHQVTQMGQEVILRCVPISNHLYFYWYRQILGQKVEFLVSFYNNEISEKSEIFDDQFSVERPDGSNFTLKIRSTKLEDSAMYFCASSLGTGANQPQHFGDGTRLSIL.

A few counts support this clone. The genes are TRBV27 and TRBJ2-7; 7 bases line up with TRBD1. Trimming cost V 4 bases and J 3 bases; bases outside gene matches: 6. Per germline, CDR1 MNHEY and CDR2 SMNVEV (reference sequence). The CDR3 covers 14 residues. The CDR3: CASSSPGTVYEQYF. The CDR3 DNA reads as TGTGCCAGCAGTTCCCCCGGGACAGTCTACGAGCAGTACTTC.

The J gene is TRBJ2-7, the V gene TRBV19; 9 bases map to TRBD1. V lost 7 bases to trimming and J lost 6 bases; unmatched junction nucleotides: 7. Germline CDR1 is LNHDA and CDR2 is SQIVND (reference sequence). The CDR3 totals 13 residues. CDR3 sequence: CASTTDRGSEQYF. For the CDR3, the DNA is TGTGCCAGTACCACCGACAGGGGGAGCGAGCAGTACTTC.

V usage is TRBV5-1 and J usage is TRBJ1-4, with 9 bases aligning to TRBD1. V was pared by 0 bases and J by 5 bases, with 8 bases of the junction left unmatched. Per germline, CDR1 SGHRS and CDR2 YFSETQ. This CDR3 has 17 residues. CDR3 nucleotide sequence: TGCGCCAGCAGCTTGGGGAGGACAGGGGTGAGGAATGAAAAACTGTTTTTT. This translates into CASSLGRTGVRNEKLFF.

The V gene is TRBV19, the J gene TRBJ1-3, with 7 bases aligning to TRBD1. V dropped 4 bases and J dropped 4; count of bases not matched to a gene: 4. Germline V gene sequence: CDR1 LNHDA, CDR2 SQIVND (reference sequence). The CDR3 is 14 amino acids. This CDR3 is CASSTTGAGNTIYF. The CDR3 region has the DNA TGTGCCAGTAGTACCACAGGGGCGGGAAACACCATATATTTT. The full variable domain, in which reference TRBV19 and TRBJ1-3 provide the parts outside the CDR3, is DGGITQSPKYLFRKEGQNVTLSCEQNLNHDAMYWYRQDPGQGLRLIYYSQIVNDFQKGDIAEGYSVSREKKESFPLTVTSAQKNPTAFYLCASSTTGAGNTIYFGEGSWLTVV.

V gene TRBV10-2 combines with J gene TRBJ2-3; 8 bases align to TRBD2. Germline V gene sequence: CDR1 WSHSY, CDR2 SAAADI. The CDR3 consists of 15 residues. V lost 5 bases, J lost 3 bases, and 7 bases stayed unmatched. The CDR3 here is CASSSSGSWTDTQYF. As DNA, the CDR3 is TGCGCCAGCAGTTCAAGCGGGAGCTGGACAGATACGCAGTATTTT.

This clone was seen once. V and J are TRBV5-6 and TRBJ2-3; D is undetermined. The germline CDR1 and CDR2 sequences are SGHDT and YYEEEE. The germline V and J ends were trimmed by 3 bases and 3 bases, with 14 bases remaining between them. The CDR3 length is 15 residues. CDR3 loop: CASSSWPPPTDTQYF. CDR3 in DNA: TGTGCCAGCAGCTCATGGCCCCCACCTACAGATACGCAGTATTTT.